These 2 T cell receptor beta chains were all obtained from the same sample, sequenced in a study of T cell responses to AZD1222 COVID-19 vaccine. Sequenced by immunoSEQ multiplex PCR; TCRdb stores in-frame clones only, minus some. Of about 120,000 clones in the sample, about 87% are singletons; the top ten hold less than 6.5%. This specimen consisted of peripheral blood, obtained on day 0 of AZD1222 vaccination. These receptors were taken from an adult in good health.

The chain is built from TRBV6-5 and TRBJ1-2, with 9 nucleotides matching TRBD1. The germline V gene encodes CDR1 MNHEY and CDR2 SVGAGI. Germline trimming cut 5 bases from V and 8 bases from J; bases unmatched to any gene: 6. The CDR3 has 13 residues. CDR3 DNA: TGTGCCAGCAGTAACCCGGGACAGGGAGGCTACACCTTC. Protein: CASSNPGQGGYTF.

This chain links TRBV9 with TRBJ1-1; 7 nucleotides line up with TRBD1. The CDR3 length is 15 residues. CDR1 is SGDLS and CDR2 is YYNGEE in the germline V gene. V lost 0 bases to trimming and J lost 0 bases; unmatched junction nucleotides: 2. The CDR3 region has the DNA TGTGCCAGCAGCGTAGCGGGACAGATGAACACTGAAGCTTTCTTT. Protein: CASSVAGQMNTEAFF.